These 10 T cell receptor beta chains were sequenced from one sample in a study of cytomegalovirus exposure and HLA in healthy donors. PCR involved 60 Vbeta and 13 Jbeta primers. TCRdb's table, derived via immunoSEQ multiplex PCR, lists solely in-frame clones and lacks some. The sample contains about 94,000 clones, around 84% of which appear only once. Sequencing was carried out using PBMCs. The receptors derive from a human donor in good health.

CDR3 coding DNA: TGTGCCAGTAGTAGACAGGGTGGCTCTGGAAACACCATATATTTT. Translating it yields CASSRQGGSGNTIYF. V gene TRBV19 combines with J gene TRBJ1-3; 7 bases agree with TRBD1. Trimming removed 4 bases from V and 0 bases from J; junction bases left unmatched: 3. This CDR3 has 15 amino acids. In germline, CDR1 is LNHDA, CDR2 SQIVND (reference sequence).

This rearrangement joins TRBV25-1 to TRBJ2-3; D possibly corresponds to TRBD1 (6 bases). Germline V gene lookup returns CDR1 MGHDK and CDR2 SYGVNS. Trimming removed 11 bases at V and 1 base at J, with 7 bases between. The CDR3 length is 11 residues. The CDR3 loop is CAGGGTDTQYF. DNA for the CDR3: TGTGCCGGGGGCGGCACAGATACGCAGTATTTT.

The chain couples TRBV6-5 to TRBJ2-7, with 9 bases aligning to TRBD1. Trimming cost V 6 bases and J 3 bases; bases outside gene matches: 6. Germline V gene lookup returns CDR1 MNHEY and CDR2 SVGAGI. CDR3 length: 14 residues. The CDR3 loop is CASSRTGDVYEQYF. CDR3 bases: TGTGCCAGCAGCCGGACAGGGGATGTCTACGAGCAGTACTTC.

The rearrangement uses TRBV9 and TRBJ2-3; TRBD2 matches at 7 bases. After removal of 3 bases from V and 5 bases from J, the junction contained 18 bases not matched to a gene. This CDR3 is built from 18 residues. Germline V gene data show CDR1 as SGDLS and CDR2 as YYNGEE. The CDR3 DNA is TGTGCCAGCAGCGCATCCTCCCTTAGCGGGCATGAAGGAGATACGCAGTATTTT. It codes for CASSASSLSGHEGDTQYF.

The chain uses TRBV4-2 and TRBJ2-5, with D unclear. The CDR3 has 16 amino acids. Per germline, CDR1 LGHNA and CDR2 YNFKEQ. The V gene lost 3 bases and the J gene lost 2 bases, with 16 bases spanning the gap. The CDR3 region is CASSQARRLDQETQYF. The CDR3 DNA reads TGTGCCAGCAGCCAGGCACGGAGATTAGATCAAGAGACCCAGTACTTC.

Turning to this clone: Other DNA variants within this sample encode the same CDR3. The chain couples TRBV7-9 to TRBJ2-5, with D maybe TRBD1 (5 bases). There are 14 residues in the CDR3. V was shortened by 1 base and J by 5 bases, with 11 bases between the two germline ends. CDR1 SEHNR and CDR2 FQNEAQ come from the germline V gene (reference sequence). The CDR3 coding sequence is TGTGCCAGCAGCTTAGGACAGATGGTGGAGACCCAGTACTTC. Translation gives CASSLGQMVETQYF. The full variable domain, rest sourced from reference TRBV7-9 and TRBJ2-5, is DTGVSQNPRHKITKRGQNVTFRCDPISEHNRLYWYRQTLGQGPEFLTYFQNEAQLEKSRLLSDRFSAERPKGSFSTLEIQRTEQGDSAMYLCASSLGQMVETQYFGPGTRLLVL.

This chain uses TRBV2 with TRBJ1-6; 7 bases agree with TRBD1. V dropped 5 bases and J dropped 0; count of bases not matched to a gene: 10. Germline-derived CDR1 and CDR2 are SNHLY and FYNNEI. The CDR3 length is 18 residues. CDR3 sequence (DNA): TGTGCCAGCAGTCGGACAGGCCCAATCGGCTCCTATAATTCACCCCTCCACTTT. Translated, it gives CASSRTGPIGSYNSPLHF.

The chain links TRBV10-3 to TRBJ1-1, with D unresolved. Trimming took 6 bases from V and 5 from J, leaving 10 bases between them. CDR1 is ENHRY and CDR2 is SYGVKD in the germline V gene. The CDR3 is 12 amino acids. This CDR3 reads CAIRATTTEAFF. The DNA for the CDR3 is TGTGCCATCAGGGCAACCACAACTGAAGCTTTCTTT.

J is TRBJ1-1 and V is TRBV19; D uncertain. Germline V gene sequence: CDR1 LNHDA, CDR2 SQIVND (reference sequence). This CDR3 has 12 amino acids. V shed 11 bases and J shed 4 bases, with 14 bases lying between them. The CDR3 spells CACARYPTEAFF. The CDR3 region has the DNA TGTGCCTGCGCCCGGTATCCCACTGAAGCTTTCTTT.

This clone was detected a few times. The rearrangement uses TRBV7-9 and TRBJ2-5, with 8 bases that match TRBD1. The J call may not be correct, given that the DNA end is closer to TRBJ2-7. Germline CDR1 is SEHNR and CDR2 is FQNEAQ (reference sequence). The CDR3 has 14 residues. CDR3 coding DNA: TGTGCCAGCAGCGGGACAGGCGAAAAGTACGAGCAGTACTTC. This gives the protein CASSGTGEKYEQYF.